The following is a T cell receptor (beta chain) sequence with its context. This clone was counted between two and nine times. Its binding antigen is unknown. Base qualities are not recorded, but no much larger clone differs from it by a single base. The germline V gene sets CDR1 to SGHRS and CDR2 to YFSETQ. V is clipped by 7 bases and J by 5 bases, and the sequence between their germline boundaries is 18 bases long. The CDR3 runs 14 amino acids, cysteine and phenylalanine included. Only the CDR3 portion is preserved as DNA: 42 bases, with reading frame beginning at the first base. This specimen comes from a study of OX40 agonist ivuxolimab in advanced cancers. Regarding the study in general: The costimulatory receptor OX40 (CD134) was targeted by ivuxolimab, a fully human IgG2 agonistic monoclonal antibody. Intravenous ivuxolimab was administered to patients every 2 weeks at six dose levels: 0.01, 0.1, 0.3, 1.5, 3 and 10 mg/kg. Of the approximately 53 patients in dose escalation, around 19 had hepatocellular carcinoma, about 15 had melanoma, 9 had renal cell carcinoma and 9 had head and neck cancer. The dose-escalation cohort was 82.7% male with a mean age of roughly 60 years, ranging from roughly 20 to 80. Patients were allowed to have had prior anti-PD-1, anti-PD-L1 or anti-CTLA-4 therapy, and approximately 40% of the dose-escalation patients had been treated with checkpoint inhibitors. Partial responses occurred in three dose-escalation patients: two with cutaneous melanoma and one with hepatocellular carcinoma. The point of sequencing TCRbeta in the periphery was to test whether ivuxolimab changed TCR sequence diversity and drove clonal T-cell expansion. The paper reports the monotherapy dose-escalation portion (N of about 54 patients) of the phase I ivuxolimab trial.

For sequencing of the TCRbeta CDR3 region, genomic DNA was extracted from the sorted cells. The immunoSEQ Assay was used for sequencing of TCRbeta CDR3 regions. TCRdb limited this immuneACCESS table to in-frame rearrangements with V and J called. A share of clones is missing; checked studies link under half to unresolved V genes, and the rest is unexplained. This sample comprises over 90,000 clones, just over 85% of them detected only once. Just under 2% of the sample goes to the ten largest clones. Overall study results and their limits: Low levels of normalized T-cell clonal expansion were also seen in some patients who did not respond. After ivuxolimab, expanded clones were on average more numerous among CD8+ T cells than among CD4+ T cells. At doses from 0.1 to 3.0 mg/kg, clonal expansion was seen in both CD4+ and CD8+ blood T cells between baseline and week 6. The antigen specificity of the peripheral T cells that underwent clonal expansion was not determined. In the 0.1-3.0 mg/kg groups, partial responders were among the patients with the lowest normalized peripheral clonal expansion, particularly in CD8+ T cells.

Patients with a history of autoimmune disease or receiving systemic immunosuppression were excluded from the trial. Peripheral blood for TCR sequencing was collected from all dose cohorts at baseline, on cycle 4 day 1, and on cycle 7 day 1. Samples were obtained from an open-label, multicenter, first-in-human phase I dose-escalation trial of ivuxolimab. Adults with locally advanced or metastatic melanoma, renal cell carcinoma, hepatocellular carcinoma or head and neck squamous cell carcinoma were enrolled in the trial. Before TCR sequencing, CD4+ T cells and CD8+ T cells were sorted from peripheral blood as separate populations.

The TCR originated in an adult with an advanced solid tumor such as melanoma, head and neck, liver or kidney cancer. The sample was CD4+ or CD8+ T cells sorted from blood, taken in a trial of the OX40 agonist ivuxolimab. Recombination linked TRBV5-1 to TRBJ1-1, with an unclear D gene assignment. CDR3 region: CASSQIDKETEAFF. The DNA reads TGCGCCAGCTCCCAAATCGATAAAGAGACTGAAGCTTTCTTT.